This TCR beta chain was captured in a study of cytomegalovirus exposure and HLA in healthy donors. Study-wide results and limits: Per published reports, the classifier diagnosed cytomegalovirus status with high specificity and sensitivity. Despite most TCR sequences being rare, some public TCRs occurred in many donors. Cytomegalovirus-associated TCR beta chains were listed, numbering some 170.

Trimming pared 2 bases from V and 4 bases from J, leaving 8 bases between. This CDR3 has 14 residues. CDR1 SGHNT and CDR2 YENEEA come from the germline V gene. Points on this clone: The antigen remains undetermined.

The data were produced by immunoSEQ multiplex PCR, yet TCRdb's version contains in-frame clones alone and is incomplete. Of roughly 330,000 clones listed, around 87% were seen once; the top ten hold roughly 1.2%. This rearrangement joins TRBV11-3 to TRBJ2-2; D is possibly TRBD1 (5 bases). This receptor was obtained from a woman aged 25 to 45 in good health and CMV-seropositive. The sample comprised PBMCs. The CDR3 DNA reads as TGTGCCAGCAGCTTATCTAGGGGCACCGGGGAGCTGTTTTTT. Amino acids: CASSLSRGTGELFF.